Listed below are T cell receptor beta chains from one sample, sequenced in a study of blood T cell repertoires in COVID-19. The data were produced by immunoSEQ multiplex PCR, yet TCRdb's version contains in-frame clones alone and is incomplete. This table has some 100,000 clones, roughly nine tenths appearing once. Material: peripheral blood. Receptor source: a man aged 45-60 years with acute or convalescent COVID-19. The conserved cysteine and the conserved F or W are not part of the CDR3 here. The D gene is left open where the match is weak. Clone sizes are given selectively: once, few, many, or a class where the clone is expanded.

>TRBV11-3|-|-|13|TRBJ1-5
ASNHTGNSNQPQH
>TRBV11-3|-|TRBD2|13|TRBJ2-1
ASSLGSGNTDEQF
>TRBV4-3|-|-|12|TRBJ2-7
ASSQKEGPYEQY
>TRBV5-4|-|TRBD2|15|TRBJ2-5
ASSLAGLAAGGETQY
>TRBV19|-|TRBD1|13|TRBJ2-3
ASSIGTGVADTQY
>TRBV7-9|-|TRBD1|13|TRBJ1-3
ASSLGTGTGNTIY
>TRBV10-3|once|TRBD1|10|TRBJ1-2
AIRGTGEGYT
>TRBV27|-|-|13|TRBJ2-7
ASSLFGQISYEQY
>TRBV5-4|-|-|14|TRBJ2-6
ASSLRGKPGANVLT
>TRBV30|-|-|11|TRBJ1-4
AWSVSPPEKLF
>TRBV3-1/TRBV3-2|once|-|11|TRBJ2-4
ASSQRAGNIQY
>TRBV9|-|-|14|TRBJ1-1
ASSVEAASLNTEAF
>TRBV5-1|-|TRBD1|13|TRBJ2-7
ASSLVSGGPYEQY
>TRBV18|-|TRBD2|12|TRBJ2-7
ASSPGLAGYEQY
>TRBV15|once|TRBD1|14|TRBJ2-3
ATSTRAGTGGDTQY
>TRBV5-1|-|-|10|TRBJ2-7
ASSLAPHEQY
>TRBV5-4|few|TRBD1|12|TRBJ2-2
ASSWDRGTGELF
>TRBV18|-|TRBD1|13|TRBJ1-1
ASSRWGDRNTEAF
>TRBV20-1|-|-|9|TRBJ2-3
SASEIGGQY
>TRBV3-1/TRBV3-2|-|TRBD2|12|TRBJ2-1
ASSRSGRYNEQF
>TRBV5-1|once|-|11|TRBJ2-7
ASSLDSSIEQY